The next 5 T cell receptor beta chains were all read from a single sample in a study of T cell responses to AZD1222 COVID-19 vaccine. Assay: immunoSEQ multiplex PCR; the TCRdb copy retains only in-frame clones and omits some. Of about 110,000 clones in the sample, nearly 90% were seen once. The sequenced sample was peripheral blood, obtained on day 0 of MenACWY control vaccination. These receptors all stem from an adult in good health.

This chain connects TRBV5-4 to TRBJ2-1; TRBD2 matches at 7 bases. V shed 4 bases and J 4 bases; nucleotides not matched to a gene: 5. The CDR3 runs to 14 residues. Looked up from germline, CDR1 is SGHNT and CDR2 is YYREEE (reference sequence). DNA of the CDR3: TGTGCCAGCAGCGCCCTAGCGGTATACAATGAGCAGTTCTTC. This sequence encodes CASSALAVYNEQFF.

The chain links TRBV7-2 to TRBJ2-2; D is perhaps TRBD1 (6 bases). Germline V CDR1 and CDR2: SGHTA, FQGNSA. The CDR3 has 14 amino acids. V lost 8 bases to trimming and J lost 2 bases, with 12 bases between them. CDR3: CASEPGHNTGELFF. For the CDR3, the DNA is TGTGCCAGCGAACCGGGACATAACACCGGGGAGCTGTTTTTT. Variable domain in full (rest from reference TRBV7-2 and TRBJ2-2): GAGVSQSPSNKVTEKGKDVELRCDPISGHTALYWYRQSLGQGLEFLIYFQGNSAPDKSGLPSDRFSAERTGGSVSTLTIQRTQQEDSAVYLCASEPGHNTGELFFGEGSRLTVL.

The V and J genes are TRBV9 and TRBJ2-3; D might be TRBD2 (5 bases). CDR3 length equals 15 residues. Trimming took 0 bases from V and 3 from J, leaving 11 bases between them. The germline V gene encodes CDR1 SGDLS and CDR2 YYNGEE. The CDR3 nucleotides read TGTGCCAGCAGCGTAGGACTATTCCAGACAGATACGCAGTATTTT. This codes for CASSVGLFQTDTQYF.

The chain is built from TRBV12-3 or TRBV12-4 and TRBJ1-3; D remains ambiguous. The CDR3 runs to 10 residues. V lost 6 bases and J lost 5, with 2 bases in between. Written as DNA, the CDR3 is TGTGCCAGCAGAAGAAACACCATATATTTT. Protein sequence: CASRRNTIYF.

CDR3 loop: CASSLRLRTDTQYF. The CDR3 DNA follows: TGCGCCAGCAGCTTGCGACTGCGCACAGATACGCAGTATTTT. The genes are TRBV5-1 and TRBJ2-3, with no clear D. This CDR3 comprises 14 residues. CDR1 is SGHRS and CDR2 is YFSETQ in the germline V gene. V lost 1 base, J lost 1 base, and 7 bases lay in between.